The next 8 T cell receptor beta chains were all read from a single sample in a study of T cells in Graves' hyperthyroidism and ophthalmopathy. Researchers amplified the TCR beta CDR3 regions from RNA transcripts. Primed by the HTBI set, a first-round RT-PCR was run on the TCR CDR3. TCRdb used MiXCR to reprocess the multiplex PCR reads, holding one entry per CDR3 protein. The data contain around 350,000 distinct CDR3 sequences, roughly a sixth of them seen just once; the ten biggest clones take up approximately 33%. Source material: blood. The receptors were gathered from a woman aged 30 to 39 with Graves' hyperthyroidism that later progressed to Graves' ophthalmopathy.

Only a few counts were recorded for this clonotype. The rearrangement links TRBV28 to TRBJ2-4; 7 nucleotides match TRBD2. Unmatched junction bases numbered 7, after V lost 5 bases and J lost 0 bases. This CDR3 is 16 amino acids long. Looked up from germline, CDR1 is MDHEN and CDR2 is SYDVKM. CDR3 in amino acids: CASSPAGELAKNIQYF. The CDR3 region has the DNA TGTGCCAGCAGTCCCGCGGGGGAACTAGCCAAAAACATTCAGTACTTC.

This clonotype was seen at least ten times. This chain uses TRBV10-2 with TRBJ1-2; TRBD1 matches at 7 bases. Germline trimming cut 4 bases from V and 7 bases from J; bases unmatched to any gene: 15. This CDR3 comprises 16 residues. Germline lookup yields CDR1 WSHSY and CDR2 SAAADI. The CDR3 nucleotides read TGCGCCAGCAGTGTCCTAGTCAGGGGGGGTCTGACTGGCTACACCTTC. As protein: CASSVLVRGGLTGYTF.

The chain has TRBV2 and TRBJ2-1; no definite D call. There are 12 residues in the CDR3. The germline gives CDR1 SNHLY, CDR2 FYNNEI. V dropped 2 bases and J dropped 5 bases, with 4 bases sitting between them. In nucleotides, the CDR3 is TGTGCCAGCAGTGAACTCCACAATGAGCAGTTCTTC. This gives the protein CASSELHNEQFF.

This clonotype was seen a few times. The chain employs TRBV29-1 and TRBJ2-3; D may be TRBD2 (5 bases). CDR1 and CDR2 (germline): SQVTM, ANQGSEA. This CDR3 is 12 amino acids long. V was clipped by 3 bases and J by 5 bases, with 9 bases between them. The CDR3 loop is CSVDPSQDTQYF. CDR3 nucleotides: TGCAGCGTTGACCCTAGCCAAGATACGCAGTATTTT.

This clonotype was detected ten times or more. The genes are TRBV29-1 and TRBJ1-3; 7 bases line up with TRBD1. The CDR3 is 12 residues long. Germline V lookup: CDR1 SQVTM, CDR2 ANQGSEA. V gave up 5 bases and J gave up 3 bases; unmatched junction bases: 1. The CDR3 DNA reads TGCAGCGTTTCAGGGGGTGGAAACACCATATATTTT. It encodes CSVSGGGNTIYF.

The V call is TRBV19, the J call TRBJ2-6; 10 positions match TRBD1. CDR1 LNHDA and CDR2 SQIVND come from the germline V gene (reference sequence). J gave up 0 bases and V 7 bases, and 6 bases lay outside the gene matches. CDR3 length: 17 residues. CDR3 sequence: CASTPGTGVSGANVLTF. CDR3 sequence (DNA): TGTGCCAGTACCCCCGGGACAGGGGTCTCTGGGGCCAACGTCCTGACTTTC.

In its sample, this clonotype was seen many times. The genes are TRBV6-1 and TRBJ1-1; no definite D call. The length of the CDR3 is 12 residues. V lost 1 base and J lost 8, with 8 bases in between. CDR1 and CDR2 from the germline V gene are MNHNS and SASEGT. The CDR3 DNA follows: TGTGCCAGCAGTGAAGTAACGGCGGAAGCTTTCTTT. This gives the protein CASSEVTAEAFF.

This clonotype was counted ten times or more. The J gene is TRBJ1-4, the V gene TRBV28; D may be TRBD1 (6 bases). The V gene lost 7 bases and the J gene lost 1 base, with 7 bases spanning the gap. In germline, CDR1 is MDHEN, CDR2 SYDVKM. This CDR3 has 13 residues. The chain's CDR3 is CASIGGTNEKLFF. DNA of the CDR3: TGTGCCAGCATAGGGGGAACTAATGAAAAACTGTTTTTT.